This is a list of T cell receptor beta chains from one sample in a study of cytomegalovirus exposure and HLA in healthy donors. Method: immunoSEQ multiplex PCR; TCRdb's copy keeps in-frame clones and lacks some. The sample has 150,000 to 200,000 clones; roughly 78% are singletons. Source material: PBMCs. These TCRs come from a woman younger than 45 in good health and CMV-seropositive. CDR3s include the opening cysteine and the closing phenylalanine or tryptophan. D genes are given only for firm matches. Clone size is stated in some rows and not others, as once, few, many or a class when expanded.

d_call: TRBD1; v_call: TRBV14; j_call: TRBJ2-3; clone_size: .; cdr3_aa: CASSQVPGQGEDTQYF; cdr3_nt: TGTGCCAGCAGCCAGGTGCCGGGACAGGGCGAAGATACGCAGTATTTT
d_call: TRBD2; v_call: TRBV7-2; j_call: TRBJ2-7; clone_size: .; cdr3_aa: CASSPGLDVEQYF; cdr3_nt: TGTGCCAGCAGCCCAGGACTAGATGTCGAGCAGTACTTC
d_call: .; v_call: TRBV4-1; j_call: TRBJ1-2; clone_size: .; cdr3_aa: CASSQVVRGYRNGYTF; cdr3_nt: TGCGCCAGCAGCCAAGTCGTGAGGGGGTATAGAAATGGCTACACCTTC
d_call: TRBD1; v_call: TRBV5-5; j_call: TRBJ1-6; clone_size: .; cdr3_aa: CASSLDRVASPLHF; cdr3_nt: TGTGCCAGCAGCCTCGACAGGGTAGCCTCACCCCTCCACTTT
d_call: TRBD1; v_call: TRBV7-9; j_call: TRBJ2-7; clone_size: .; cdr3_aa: CASSLAQGATHEQYF; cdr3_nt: TGTGCCAGCAGCTTAGCGCAGGGGGCGACTCACGAGCAGTACTTC
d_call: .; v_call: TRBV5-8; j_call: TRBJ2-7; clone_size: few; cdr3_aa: CASSLYEQYF; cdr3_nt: TGTGCCAGCAGCCTCTACGAGCAGTACTTC
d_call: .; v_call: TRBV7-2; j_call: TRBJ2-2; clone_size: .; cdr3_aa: CASSFRRFNTGELFF; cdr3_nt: TGTGCCAGCAGCTTTCGGAGATTCAACACCGGGGAGCTGTTTTTT
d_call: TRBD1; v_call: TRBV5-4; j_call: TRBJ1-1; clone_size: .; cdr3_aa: CASSVGQENTEAFF; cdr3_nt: TGTGCCAGCAGCGTGGGACAGGAGAACACTGAAGCTTTCTTT
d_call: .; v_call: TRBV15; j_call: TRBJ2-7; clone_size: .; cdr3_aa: CATSRRPAGTEQYF; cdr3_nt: TGTGCCACCAGCAGACGACCCGCAGGTACCGAGCAGTACTTC
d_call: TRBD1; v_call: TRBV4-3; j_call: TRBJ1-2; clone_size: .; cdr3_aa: CASSQDRDRDGYTF; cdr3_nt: TGCGCCAGCAGCCAAGATAGGGACAGAGATGGCTACACCTTC
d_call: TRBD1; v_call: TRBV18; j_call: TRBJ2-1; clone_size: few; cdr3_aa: CASSAAEGTGEQFF; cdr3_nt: TGTGCCAGCTCAGCCGCGGAGGGGACAGGGGAGCAGTTCTTC
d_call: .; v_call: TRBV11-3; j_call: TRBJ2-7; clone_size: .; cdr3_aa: CASRRNRDYYEQYF; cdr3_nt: TGTGCCAGCAGGAGAAACAGGGACTACTACGAGCAGTACTTC
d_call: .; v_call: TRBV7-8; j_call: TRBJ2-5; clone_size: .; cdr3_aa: CASSPGGIGGETQYF; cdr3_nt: TGTGCCAGCAGCCCTGGCGGAATAGGGGGAGAGACCCAGTACTTC
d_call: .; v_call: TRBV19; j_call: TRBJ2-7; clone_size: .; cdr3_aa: CASSLLGASGDKQYF; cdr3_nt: TGTGCCAGTAGTCTCTTGGGGGCGAGCGGCGATAAGCAGTACTTC
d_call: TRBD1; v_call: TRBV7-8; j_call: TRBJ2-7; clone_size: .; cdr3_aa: CASSSGQGPSYEQYF; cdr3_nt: TGTGCCAGCAGCTCCGGACAGGGCCCGTCCTACGAGCAGTACTTC
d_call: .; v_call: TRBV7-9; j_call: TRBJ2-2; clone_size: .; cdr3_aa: CASTSVPRGAAGELFF; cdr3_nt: TGTGCCAGCACCTCCGTTCCCCGGGGGGCTGCCGGGGAGCTGTTTTTT
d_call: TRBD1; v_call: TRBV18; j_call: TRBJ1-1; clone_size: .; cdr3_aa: CASSPRDRDITEAFF; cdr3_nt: TGTGCCAGCTCACCACGCGACAGGGATATCACTGAAGCTTTCTTT
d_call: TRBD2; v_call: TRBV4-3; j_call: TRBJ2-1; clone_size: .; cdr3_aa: CASSQDRLAGYNEQFF; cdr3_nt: TGCGCCAGCAGCCAAGACCGACTAGCGGGATACAATGAGCAGTTCTTC
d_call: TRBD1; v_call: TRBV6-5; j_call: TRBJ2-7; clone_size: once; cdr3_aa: CASSNPRGLGYEQYF; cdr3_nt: TGTGCCAGCAGTAATCCCAGGGGGCTTGGATACGAGCAGTACTTC
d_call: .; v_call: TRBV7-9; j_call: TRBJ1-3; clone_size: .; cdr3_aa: CASSLRGSGNTIYF; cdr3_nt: TGTGCCAGCAGCTTACGGGGGTCCGGAAACACCATATATTTT
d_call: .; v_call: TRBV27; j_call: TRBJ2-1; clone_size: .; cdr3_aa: CASSPEGRYNEQFF; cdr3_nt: TGTGCCAGCAGCCCGGAGGGCCGGTACAATGAGCAGTTCTTC
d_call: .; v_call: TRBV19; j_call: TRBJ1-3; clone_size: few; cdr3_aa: CASSMDRNTIYF; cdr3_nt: TGTGCCAGTAGTATGGACAGAAACACCATATATTTT
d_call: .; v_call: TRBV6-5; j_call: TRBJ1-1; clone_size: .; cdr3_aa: CASSQGTEAFF; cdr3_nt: TGTGCCAGTAGCCAGGGAACTGAAGCTTTCTTT
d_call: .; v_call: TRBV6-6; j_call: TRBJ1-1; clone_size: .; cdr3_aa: CASSLTGFGTEAFF; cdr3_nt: TGTGCCAGCAGCCTTACAGGGTTCGGCACTGAAGCTTTCTTT
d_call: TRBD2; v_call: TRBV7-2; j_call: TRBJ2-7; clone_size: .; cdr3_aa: CASSLGVPGLGYEQYF; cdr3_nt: TGTGCCAGCAGCTTAGGGGTACCGGGACTAGGCTACGAGCAGTACTTC
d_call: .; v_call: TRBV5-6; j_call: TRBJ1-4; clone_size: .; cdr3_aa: CASSFNWPNEKLFF; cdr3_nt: TGTGCCAGCAGCTTCAATTGGCCTAATGAAAAACTGTTTTTT
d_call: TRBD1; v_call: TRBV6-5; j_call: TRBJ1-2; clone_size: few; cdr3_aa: CASSYSGQGYYGYTF; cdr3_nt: TGTGCCAGCAGTTACTCGGGACAGGGATACTATGGCTACACCTTC
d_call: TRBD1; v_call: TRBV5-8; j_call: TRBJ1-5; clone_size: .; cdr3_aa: CASRTGGRRNQPQHF; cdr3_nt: TGTGCCAGCAGGACAGGGGGAAGGCGCAATCAGCCCCAGCATTTT
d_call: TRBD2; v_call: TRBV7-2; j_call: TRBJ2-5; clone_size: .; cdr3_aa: CASTSFMETQYF; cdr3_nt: TGTGCTTCGACTAGCTTTATGGAGACCCAGTACTTC
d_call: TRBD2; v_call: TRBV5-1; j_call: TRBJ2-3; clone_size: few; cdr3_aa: CASSPGTSGTSTDTQYF; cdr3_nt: TGCGCCAGCAGCCCGGGGACTAGCGGAACTAGCACAGATACGCAGTATTTT
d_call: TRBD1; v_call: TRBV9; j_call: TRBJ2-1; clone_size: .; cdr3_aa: CASGSTADRGNEQFF; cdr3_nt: TGTGCCAGCGGCTCTACCGCGGACAGGGGGAATGAGCAGTTCTTC
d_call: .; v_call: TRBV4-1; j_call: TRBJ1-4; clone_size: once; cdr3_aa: CASSQGPTTNEKLFF; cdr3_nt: TGCGCCAGCAGCCAAGGCCCTACAACTAATGAAAAACTGTTTTTT
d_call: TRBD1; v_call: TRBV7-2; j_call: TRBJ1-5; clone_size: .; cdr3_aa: CASSLASWGQRNQPQHF; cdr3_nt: TGTGCCAGCAGCTTAGCGAGCTGGGGACAGCGCAATCAGCCCCAGCATTTT
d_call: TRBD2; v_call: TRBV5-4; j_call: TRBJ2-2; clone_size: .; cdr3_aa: CASSLLWLADNTGELFF; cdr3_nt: TGTGCCAGCAGCTTGTTGTGGCTAGCGGACAACACCGGGGAGCTGTTTTTT
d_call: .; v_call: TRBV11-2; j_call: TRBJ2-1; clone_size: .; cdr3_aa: CASSLGPDSPREQFF; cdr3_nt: TGTGCCAGCAGCTTAGGCCCTGACTCCCCTAGGGAGCAGTTCTTC
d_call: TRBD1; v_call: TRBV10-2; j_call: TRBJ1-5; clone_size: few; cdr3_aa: CASSDPGGGNQPQHF; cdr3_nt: TGCGCCAGCAGTGATCCAGGGGGTGGCAATCAGCCCCAGCATTTT
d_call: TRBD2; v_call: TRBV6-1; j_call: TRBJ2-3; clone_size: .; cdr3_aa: CASRVEGGSADTQYF; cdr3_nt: TGTGCCAGCAGGGTTGAGGGCGGGAGCGCAGATACGCAGTATTTT
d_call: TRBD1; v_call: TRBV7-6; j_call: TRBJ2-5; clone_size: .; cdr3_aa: CASSSMTGVYGTQYF; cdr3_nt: TGTGCCAGCAGCTCAATGACAGGGGTCTATGGGACCCAGTACTTC
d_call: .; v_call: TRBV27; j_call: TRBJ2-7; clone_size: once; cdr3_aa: CASSPRGFGHEQYF; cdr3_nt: TGTGCCAGCAGCCCAAGGGGGTTCGGGCACGAGCAGTACTTC
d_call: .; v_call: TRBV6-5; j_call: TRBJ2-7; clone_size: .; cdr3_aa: CASSGRDGGPYEQYF; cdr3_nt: TGTGCCAGCAGTGGCCGGGACGGGGGACCCTACGAGCAGTACTTC
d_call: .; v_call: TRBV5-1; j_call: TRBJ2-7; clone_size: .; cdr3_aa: CASQNSFESSYEQYF; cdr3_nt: TGCGCCAGCCAGAACAGTTTTGAGAGCTCCTACGAGCAGTACTTC
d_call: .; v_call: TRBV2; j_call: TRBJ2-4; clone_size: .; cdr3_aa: CASSEYRGWNIQYF; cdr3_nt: TGTGCCAGCAGTGAATATAGGGGTTGGAACATTCAGTACTTC
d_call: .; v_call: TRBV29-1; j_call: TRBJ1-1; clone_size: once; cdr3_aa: CSPTLGGNTEAFF; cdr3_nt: TGCAGCCCAACCCTCGGGGGGAACACTGAAGCTTTCTTT
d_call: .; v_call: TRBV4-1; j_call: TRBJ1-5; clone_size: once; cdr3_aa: CASSALRADLNQPQHF; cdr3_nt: TGCGCCAGCAGCGCCCTCAGGGCGGACCTTAATCAGCCCCAGCATTTT
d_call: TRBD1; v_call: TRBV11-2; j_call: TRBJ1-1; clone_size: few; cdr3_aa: CASSSGQVNTEAFF; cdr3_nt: TGTGCCAGCAGCTCCGGACAGGTGAACACTGAAGCTTTCTTT
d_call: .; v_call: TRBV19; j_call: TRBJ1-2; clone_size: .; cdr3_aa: CASSIDLVRAFGYYGYTF; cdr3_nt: TGTGCCAGTAGTATAGATCTGGTCAGGGCCTTCGGATACTATGGCTACACCTTC
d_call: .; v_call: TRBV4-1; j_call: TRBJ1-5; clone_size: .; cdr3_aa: CASSQVVGGQPQHF; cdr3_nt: TGCGCCAGCAGCCAAGTTGTGGGGGGGCAGCCCCAGCATTTT
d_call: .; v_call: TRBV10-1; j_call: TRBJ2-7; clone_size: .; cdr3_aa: CASSEGQPFREQYF; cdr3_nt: TGCGCCAGCAGTGAGGGGCAGCCCTTTCGTGAGCAGTACTTC
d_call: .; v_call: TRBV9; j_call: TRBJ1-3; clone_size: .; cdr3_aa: CASSVEIGAGNTIYF; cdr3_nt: TGTGCCAGCAGCGTAGAAATCGGGGCTGGAAACACCATATATTTT